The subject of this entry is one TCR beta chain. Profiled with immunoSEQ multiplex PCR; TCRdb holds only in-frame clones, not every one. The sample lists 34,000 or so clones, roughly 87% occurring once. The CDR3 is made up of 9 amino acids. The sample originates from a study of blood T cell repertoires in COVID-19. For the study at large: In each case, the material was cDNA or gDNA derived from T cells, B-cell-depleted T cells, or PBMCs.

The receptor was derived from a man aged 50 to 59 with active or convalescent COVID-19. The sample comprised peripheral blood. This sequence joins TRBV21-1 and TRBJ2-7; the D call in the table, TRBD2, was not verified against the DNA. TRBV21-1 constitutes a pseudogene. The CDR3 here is CASPYEQYF. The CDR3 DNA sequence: TGTGCCAGCCCGTACGAGCAGTACTTC.